The clone carrying this TCR beta chain was seen a handful of times. What it binds is unknown. The data were produced by immunoSEQ multiplex PCR, yet TCRdb's version contains in-frame clones alone and is incomplete. The top ten hold about 30% of the sample, which has 15,000 to 20,000 clones, approximately 59% seen once. This entry comes from a study of radiation and T cells in renal cell carcinoma. General study results and limits: Dominant CDR3 motifs occupied more repertoire in irradiated than control tumors. Compared with controls, irradiated tumors showed greater TCR clonality.

Treatment here: treatment-naive control, cytoreductive nephrectomy. Controls were unirradiated tumors from treatment-naive cytoreductive nephrectomy patients. The tumor was a clear cell renal cell carcinoma. This CDR3 has 15 residues. V was clipped by 2 bases and J by 0 bases, with 8 bases between them. Germline V lookup: CDR1 MNHEY, CDR2 SMNVEV (reference sequence). The rearrangement links TRBV27 to TRBJ2-4; perhaps TRBD1 as D (5 bases). The material was tumor tissue, obtained from a patient whose treatment was nephrectomy without radiotherapy. The TCR originated in a man aged 45-65 years with renal cell carcinoma. The CDR3 DNA reads TGTGCCAGCAGTTTAGACAGTTTAGCCAAAAACATTCAGTACTTC. It codes for CASSLDSLAKNIQYF.